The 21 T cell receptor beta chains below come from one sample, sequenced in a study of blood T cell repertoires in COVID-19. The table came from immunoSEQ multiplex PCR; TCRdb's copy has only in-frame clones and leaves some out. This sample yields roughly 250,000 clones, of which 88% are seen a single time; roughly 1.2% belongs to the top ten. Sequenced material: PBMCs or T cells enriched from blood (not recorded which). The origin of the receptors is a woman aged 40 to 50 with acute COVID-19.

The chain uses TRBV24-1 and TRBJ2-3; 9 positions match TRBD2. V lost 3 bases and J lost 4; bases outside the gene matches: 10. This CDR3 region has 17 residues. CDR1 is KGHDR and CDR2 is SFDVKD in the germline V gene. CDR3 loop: CATSDLGLASTPDTQYF. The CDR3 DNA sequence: TGTGCCACCAGTGATCTAGGACTAGCGTCTACCCCAGATACGCAGTATTTT.

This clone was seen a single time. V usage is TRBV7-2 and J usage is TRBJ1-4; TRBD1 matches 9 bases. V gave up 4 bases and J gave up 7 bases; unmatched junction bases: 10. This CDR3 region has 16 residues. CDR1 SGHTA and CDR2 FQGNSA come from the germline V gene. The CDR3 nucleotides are TGTGCCAGCAGCTCCGGACAGGGGAGGTTGGTTGAAAAACTGTTTTTT. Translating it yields CASSSGQGRLVEKLFF. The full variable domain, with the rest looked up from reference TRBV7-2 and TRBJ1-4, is GAGVSQSPSNKVTEKGKDVELRCDPISGHTALYWYRQSLGQGLEFLIYFQGNSAPDKSGLPSDRFSAERTGGSVSTLTIQRTQQEDSAVYLCASSSGQGRLVEKLFFGSGTQLSVL.

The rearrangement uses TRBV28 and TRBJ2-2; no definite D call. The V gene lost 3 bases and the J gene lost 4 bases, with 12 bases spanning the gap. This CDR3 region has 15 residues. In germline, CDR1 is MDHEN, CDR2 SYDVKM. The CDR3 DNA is TGTGCCAGCAGTTTTTTGACTCGCGGCACCGGGGAGCTGTTTTTT. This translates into CASSFLTRGTGELFF.

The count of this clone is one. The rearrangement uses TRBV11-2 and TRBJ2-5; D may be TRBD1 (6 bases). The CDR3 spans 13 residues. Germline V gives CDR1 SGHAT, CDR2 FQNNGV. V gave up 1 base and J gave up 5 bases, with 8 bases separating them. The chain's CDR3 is CASSLAQGETQYF. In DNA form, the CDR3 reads TGTGCCAGCAGCTTAGCCCAGGGGGAGACCCAGTACTTC.

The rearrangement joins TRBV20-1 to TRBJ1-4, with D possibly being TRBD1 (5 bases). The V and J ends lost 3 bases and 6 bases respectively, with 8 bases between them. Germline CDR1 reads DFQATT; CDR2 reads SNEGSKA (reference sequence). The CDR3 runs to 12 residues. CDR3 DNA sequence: TGCAGTGCTAGTGCGGGGGATGAAAAACTGTTTTTT. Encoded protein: CSASAGDEKLFF.

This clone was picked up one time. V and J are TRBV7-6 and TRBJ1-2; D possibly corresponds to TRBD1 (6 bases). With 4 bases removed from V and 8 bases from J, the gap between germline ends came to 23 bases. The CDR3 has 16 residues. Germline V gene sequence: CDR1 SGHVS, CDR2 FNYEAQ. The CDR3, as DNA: TGTGCCAGCAGCTACAATGGGGGACAAGTAATCTGGGGCTACACCTTC. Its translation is CASSYNGGQVIWGYTF.

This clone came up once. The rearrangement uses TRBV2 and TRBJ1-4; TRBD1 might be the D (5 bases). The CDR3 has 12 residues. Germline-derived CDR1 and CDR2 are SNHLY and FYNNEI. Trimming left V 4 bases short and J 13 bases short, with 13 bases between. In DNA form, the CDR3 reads TGTGCCAGCAGTGCATCGGGGGAGAGACTGTTTTTT. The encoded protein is CASSASGERLFF.

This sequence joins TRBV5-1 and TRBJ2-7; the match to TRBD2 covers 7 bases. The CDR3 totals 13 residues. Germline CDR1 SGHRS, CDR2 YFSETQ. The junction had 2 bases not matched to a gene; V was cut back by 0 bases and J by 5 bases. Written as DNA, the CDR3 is TGCGCCAGCAGCTTGGCCCGGGGGGACGAGCAGTACTTC. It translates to CASSLARGDEQYF.

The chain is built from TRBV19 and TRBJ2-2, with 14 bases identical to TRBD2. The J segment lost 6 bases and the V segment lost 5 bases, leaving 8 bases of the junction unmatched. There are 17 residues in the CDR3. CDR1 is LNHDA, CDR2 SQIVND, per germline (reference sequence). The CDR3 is CASSPHGTSGSPGELFF. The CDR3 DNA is TGTGCCAGTAGTCCCCATGGGACTAGCGGGAGCCCCGGGGAGCTGTTTTTT.

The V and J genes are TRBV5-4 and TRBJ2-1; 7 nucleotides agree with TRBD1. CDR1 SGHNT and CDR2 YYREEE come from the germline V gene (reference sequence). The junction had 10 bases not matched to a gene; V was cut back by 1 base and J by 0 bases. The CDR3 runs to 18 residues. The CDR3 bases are TGTGCCAGCAGCTTGCGTGGGACAGTCTTCAGCTCCTACAATGAGCAGTTCTTC. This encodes CASSLRGTVFSSYNEQFF.

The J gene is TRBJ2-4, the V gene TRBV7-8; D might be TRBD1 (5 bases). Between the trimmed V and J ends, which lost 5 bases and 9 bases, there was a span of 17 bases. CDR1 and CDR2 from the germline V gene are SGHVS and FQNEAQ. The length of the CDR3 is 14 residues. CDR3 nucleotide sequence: TGTGCCAGCAGCCCGGACACGGATTCGGGCATTCAGTACTTC. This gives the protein CASSPDTDSGIQYF.

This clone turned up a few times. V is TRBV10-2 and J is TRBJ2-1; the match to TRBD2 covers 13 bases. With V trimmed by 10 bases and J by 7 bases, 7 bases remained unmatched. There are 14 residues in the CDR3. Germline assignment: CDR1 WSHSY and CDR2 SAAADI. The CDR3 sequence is CAIRLAGGVNEQFF. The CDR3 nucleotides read TGCGCCATCCGACTAGCGGGAGGAGTTAATGAGCAGTTCTTC.

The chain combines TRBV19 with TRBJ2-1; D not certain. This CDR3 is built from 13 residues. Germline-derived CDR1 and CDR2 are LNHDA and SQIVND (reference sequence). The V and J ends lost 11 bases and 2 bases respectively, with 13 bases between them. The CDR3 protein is CARYGLAYNEQFF. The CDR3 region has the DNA TGTGCCCGGTATGGGCTCGCCTACAATGAGCAGTTCTTC.

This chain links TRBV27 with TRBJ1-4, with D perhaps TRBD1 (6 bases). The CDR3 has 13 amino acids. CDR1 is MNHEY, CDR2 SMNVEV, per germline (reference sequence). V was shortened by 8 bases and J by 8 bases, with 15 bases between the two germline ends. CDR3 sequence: CASHPQGIEKLFF. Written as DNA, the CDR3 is TGTGCCAGCCATCCACAGGGAATCGAAAAACTGTTTTTT.

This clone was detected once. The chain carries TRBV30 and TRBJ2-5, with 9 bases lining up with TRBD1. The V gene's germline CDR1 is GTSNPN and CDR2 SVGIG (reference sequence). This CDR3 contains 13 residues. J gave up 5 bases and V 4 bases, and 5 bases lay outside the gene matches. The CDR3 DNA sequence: TGTGCCTGGAATACAGGGGGCTACGAGACCCAGTACTTC. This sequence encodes CAWNTGGYETQYF.

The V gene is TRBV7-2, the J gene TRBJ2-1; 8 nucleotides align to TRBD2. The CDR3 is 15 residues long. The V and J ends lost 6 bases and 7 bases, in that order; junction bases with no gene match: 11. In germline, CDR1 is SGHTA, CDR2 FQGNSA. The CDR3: CASRRLAGGQNEQFF. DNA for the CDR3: TGTGCCAGCAGGAGATTGGCGGGAGGCCAGAATGAGCAGTTCTTC.

CDR3 protein: CASSPRLPGRAEGDTQYF. CDR3 DNA sequence: TGTGCCAGCTCACCCCGGCTTCCCGGGAGGGCGGAAGGAGATACGCAGTATTTT. The rearrangement joins TRBV18 to TRBJ2-3, with TRBD2 matching 8 bases. The CDR3 is 18 amino acids. Per the germline V gene, CDR1 is KGHSH and CDR2 is LQKENI. J gave up 5 bases and V 3 bases, and 16 bases lay outside the gene matches.

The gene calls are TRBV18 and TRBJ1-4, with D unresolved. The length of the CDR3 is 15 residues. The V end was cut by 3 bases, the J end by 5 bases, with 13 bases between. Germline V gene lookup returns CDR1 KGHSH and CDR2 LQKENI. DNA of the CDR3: TGTGCCAGCTCACCGACCGGGATTCACAATGAAAAACTGTTTTTT. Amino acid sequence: CASSPTGIHNEKLFF.

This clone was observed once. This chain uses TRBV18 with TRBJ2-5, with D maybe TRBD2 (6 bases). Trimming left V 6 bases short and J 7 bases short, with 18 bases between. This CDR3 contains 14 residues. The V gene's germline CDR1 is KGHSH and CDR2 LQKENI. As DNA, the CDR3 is TGTGCCAGCTCGCGCGACCCGCGGGGCCCGACCCAGTACTTC. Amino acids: CASSRDPRGPTQYF.

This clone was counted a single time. The CDR3: CASSSGDEKLFF. CDR3 nucleotide sequence: TGTGCCAGCAGCTCCGGAGACGAAAAACTGTTTTTT. The chain links TRBV13 to TRBJ1-4; D unresolved. The V end was cut by 4 bases, the J end by 8 bases, with 8 bases between. Germline V gene data show CDR1 as PRHDT and CDR2 as FYEKMQ (reference sequence). CDR3 length: 12 residues.

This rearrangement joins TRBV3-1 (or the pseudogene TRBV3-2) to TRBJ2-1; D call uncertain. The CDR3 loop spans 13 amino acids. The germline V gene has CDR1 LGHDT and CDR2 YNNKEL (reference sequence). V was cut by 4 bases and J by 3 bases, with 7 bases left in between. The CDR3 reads CASSLYSYNEQFF. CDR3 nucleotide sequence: TGTGCCAGCAGCCTGTACAGCTACAATGAGCAGTTCTTC.